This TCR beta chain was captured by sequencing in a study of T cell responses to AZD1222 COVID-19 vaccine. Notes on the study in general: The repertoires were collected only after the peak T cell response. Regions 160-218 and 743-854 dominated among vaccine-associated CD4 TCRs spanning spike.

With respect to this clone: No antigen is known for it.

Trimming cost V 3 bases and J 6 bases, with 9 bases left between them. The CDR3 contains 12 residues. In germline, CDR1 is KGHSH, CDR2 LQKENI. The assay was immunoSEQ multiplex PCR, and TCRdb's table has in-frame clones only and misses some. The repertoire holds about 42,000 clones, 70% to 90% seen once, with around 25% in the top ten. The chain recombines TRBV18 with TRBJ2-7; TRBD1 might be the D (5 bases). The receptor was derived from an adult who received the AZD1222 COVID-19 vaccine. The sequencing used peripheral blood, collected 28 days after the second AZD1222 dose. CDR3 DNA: TGTGCCAGCTCACCGTCCGACAGCGAGCAGTACTTC. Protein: CASSPSDSEQYF.